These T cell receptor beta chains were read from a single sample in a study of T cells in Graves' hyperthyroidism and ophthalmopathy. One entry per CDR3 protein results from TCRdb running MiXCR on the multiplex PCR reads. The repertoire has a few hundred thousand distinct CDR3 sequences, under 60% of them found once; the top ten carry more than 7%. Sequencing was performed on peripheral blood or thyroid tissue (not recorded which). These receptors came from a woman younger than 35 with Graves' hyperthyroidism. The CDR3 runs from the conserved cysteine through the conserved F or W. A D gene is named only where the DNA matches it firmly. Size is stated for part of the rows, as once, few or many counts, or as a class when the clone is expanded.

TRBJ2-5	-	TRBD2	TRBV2	TGTGCCAGCAAAGGGGGACTAGCGGGAGGGCGCGAGACCCAGTACTTC	CASKGGLAGGRETQYF
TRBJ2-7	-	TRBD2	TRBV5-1	TGCGCCAGCAGCCAACTAGCGGTAACACGCGAGCAGTACTTC	CASSQLAVTREQYF
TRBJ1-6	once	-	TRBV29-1	TGCAGCGTTGCCAATGGGGGACAAAATCAGCCCCTCCACTTT	CSVANGGQNQPLHF
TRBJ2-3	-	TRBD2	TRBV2	TGTGCCAGCAAAGGACTAGCGGGAGTGGCAGATACGCAGTATTTT	CASKGLAGVADTQYF
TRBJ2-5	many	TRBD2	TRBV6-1	TGTGCCAGCAGTGAAGCGCTTCGGCTAGCGGGAGGAACCCAGTACTTC	CASSEALRLAGGTQYF
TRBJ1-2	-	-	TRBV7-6	TGTGCCAGCAGCTTAGCGTCACACTATGGCTACACCTTC	CASSLASHYGYTF
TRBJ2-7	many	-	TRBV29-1	TGCAGCGTTGATGGAGAGGAGGGGTTCGGCGAGCAGTACTTC	CSVDGEEGFGEQYF
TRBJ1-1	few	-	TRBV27	TGTGCCAGCAGTAGGTCGCTCGGGTTTGAAGCTTTCTTT	CASSRSLGFEAFF
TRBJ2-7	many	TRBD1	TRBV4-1	TGCGCCAGCAGCCAGGCAGGGGGCATCTACGAGCAGTACTTC	CASSQAGGIYEQYF
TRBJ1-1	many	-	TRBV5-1	TGCGCCAGCAGTCCCGACCCTGGGAACACTGAAGCTTTCTTT	CASSPDPGNTEAFF
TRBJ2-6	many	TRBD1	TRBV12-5	TGTGCTAGTGGGCTACAAAGGGACAGGGGGCCTGGGGCCAACGTCCTGACTTTC	CASGLQRDRGPGANVLTF
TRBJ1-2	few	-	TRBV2	TGTGCCAGCAGTGAAAGAGGGGCAAACTATGGCTACACCTTC	CASSERGANYGYTF
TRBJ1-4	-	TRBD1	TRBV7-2	TGTGCCAGCAGCAGGACAGGGATCAACGAAAAACTGTTTTTT	CASSRTGINEKLFF
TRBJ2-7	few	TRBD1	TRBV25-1	TGTGCCAGCAGTGAGACAGGGACCCCCTACGAGCAGTACTTC	CASSETGTPYEQYF
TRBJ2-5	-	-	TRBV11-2	TGTGCCAGCAGCTTTCCGGCCGTGGGTGAGACCCAGTACTTC	CASSFPAVGETQYF
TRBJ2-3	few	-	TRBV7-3	TGTGCCACGTGGATGAGCACAGATACGCAGTATTTT	CATWMSTDTQYF
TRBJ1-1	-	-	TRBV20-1	TGCAGTGCTGCGTACGGGGGACGGGTCACTGAAACTTTCTTT	CSAAYGGRVTETFF
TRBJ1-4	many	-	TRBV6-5	TGTGCCAGCAGTTACGCGGGGGTTCGTCGAGAAAAACTGTTTTTT	CASSYAGVRREKLFF
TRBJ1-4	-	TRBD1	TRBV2	TGTGCCAGCAGCCCTGACAGGGCTCAGGAAAAACTGTTTTTT	CASSPDRAQEKLFF
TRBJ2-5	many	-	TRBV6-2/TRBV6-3	TGTGCCAGCAGTTACAAGCTAGCCGGAGAGACCCAGTACTTC	CASSYKLAGETQYF
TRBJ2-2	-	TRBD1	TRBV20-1	TGCAGTGCTAGTTGGGACAGGGTCCGGGAGCTGTTTTTT	CSASWDRVRELFF
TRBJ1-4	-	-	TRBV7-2	TGTGCCAGCAGCTCAGACAGTCGCAGCCAGCCCCAGGGTGAAAAGCTGTTTTTT	CASSSDSRSQPQGEKLFF
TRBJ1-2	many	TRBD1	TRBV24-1	TGTGCCACCAGTGACCCGACAGGGGACTATGGCTACACCTTC	CATSDPTGDYGYTF
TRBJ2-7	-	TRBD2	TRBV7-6	TGTGCCAGCAGCCAAGATCGGACTAGAGGGCTCGAGCAGTACTTC	CASSQDRTRGLEQYF
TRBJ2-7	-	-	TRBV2	TGTGCCAGCAGTTCGCCGGGAATCCAATCCTACGAGCAGTACTTC	CASSSPGIQSYEQYF
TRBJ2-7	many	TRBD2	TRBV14	TGTGCCAGCAGCTCGCGACTAGCCTCCTACGAGCAGTACTTC	CASSSRLASYEQYF
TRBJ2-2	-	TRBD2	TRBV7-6	TGTGCCAGCAGCCAAGTAACCCTTAGCGGGGGGGCCGACACCGGGGAGCTGTTTTTT	CASSQVTLSGGADTGELFF
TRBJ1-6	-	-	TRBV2	TGTGCCAGCAGTGACAGGACAGTCGTTAATTCACCCCTCCACTTT	CASSDRTVVNSPLHF
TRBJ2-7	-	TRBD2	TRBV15	TGTGCCACCAGCAAACACGGGACTAGCGGAATGAAGCAGTACTTC	CATSKHGTSGMKQYF
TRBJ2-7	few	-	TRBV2	TGTGCCAGCAGTGAAAGCGTTTACTACTACGAGCAGTACTTC	CASSESVYYYEQYF
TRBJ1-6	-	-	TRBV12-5	TGTGCTAGTGGTTTGGACCTCACGTCACCATTTTTTGACTCCTATAATTCACCCCTCCACTTT	CASGLDLTSPFFDSYNSPLHF
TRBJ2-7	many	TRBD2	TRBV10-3	TGTGCCATCAGTGAGTCGATACTAGCGGGAGAGGTGGCGTACGAGCAGTACTTC	CAISESILAGEVAYEQYF
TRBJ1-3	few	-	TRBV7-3	TGTGCCAGCAGCCCACAGGCTAACTCTGGAAACACCATATATTTT	CASSPQANSGNTIYF
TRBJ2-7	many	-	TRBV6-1	TGTGCCAGCAGTGAAGCGGCGACGGGCTCCTACGAGCAGTACTTC	CASSEAATGSYEQYF
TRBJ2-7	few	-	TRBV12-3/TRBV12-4	TGTGCCAGCAGTTCCGGGGGCCGGGACGAGCAGTACTTC	CASSSGGRDEQYF
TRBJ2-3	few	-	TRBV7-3	TGTGCCAGCAGCTCCCATAGTGGTTCAGATACGCAGTATTTT	CASSSHSGSDTQYF
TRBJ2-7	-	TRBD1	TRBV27	TGTGCCAGCAGTTTATCACAGGGGGCCTCCTACGAGCAGTACTTC	CASSLSQGASYEQYF
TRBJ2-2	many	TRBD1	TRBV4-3	TGCGCCAGCAGCCGAGGGACAGGGGACACCGGGGAGCTGTTTTTT	CASSRGTGDTGELFF
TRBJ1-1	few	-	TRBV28	TGTGCCAGCAGCCCCCCGGGGGGACCAGCTTTCTTT	CASSPPGGPAFF
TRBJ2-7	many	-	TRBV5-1	TGCGCCAGCCACCAGGTCCCAGGGCTCGAGCAGTACTTC	CASHQVPGLEQYF
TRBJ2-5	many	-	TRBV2	TGTGCCGTCTCCGGGGGAGAGACCCAGTACTTC	CAVSGGETQYF
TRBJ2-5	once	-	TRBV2	TGTGCCAGCAGTCGGGACCTTGGGAGCAATCAGCCCCAGTACTTC	CASSRDLGSNQPQYF
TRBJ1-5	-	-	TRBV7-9	TGTGCCAGCAGCTCTGGGCTTCCGAATCAGCCCCAGCATTTT	CASSSGLPNQPQHF
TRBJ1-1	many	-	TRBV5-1	TGCGCCAGCAGCTTGACAGCAGGGGACACTGAAGCTTTCTTT	CASSLTAGDTEAFF
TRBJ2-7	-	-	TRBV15	TGTGCCCCGGTTCCGCGGGGCTTGGGGACCGGGGAGCTGTACTTC	CAPVPRGLGTGELYF
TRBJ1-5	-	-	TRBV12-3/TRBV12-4	TGTGCCAGCAGTTTACTAGCGGGAGAGACCCAGCATTTT	CASSLLAGETQHF
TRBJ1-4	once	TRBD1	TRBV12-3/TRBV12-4	TGTGCCAGCAGTCCAGGACAGGGTCGGACCAATGAAAAACTGTTTTTT	CASSPGQGRTNEKLFF